Sequencing of this T cell receptor (beta chain) was carried out in a study of human CD8 memory T cell subsets. From duplicate vials of 150,000 sorted CD8+ T cells per subset, RNA was isolated. UMI-labeled 5' RACE was used, and it produced the TCR beta libraries. TCRdb re-called the 5' RACE reads; every CDR3 protein appears as one record, without DNA. The table for this sample gives fewer than 6,500 distinct CDR3 sequences. This CDR3 is 13 amino acids long. This chain joins TRBV12-3 or TRBV12-4 and TRBJ2-3; lacking DNA, the TRBD2 call made by TCRdb goes unchecked. The clonotype comes from a human donor in good health. Material for sequencing was CD8+ effector memory T cells (TEM) sorted from PBMCs. Noted subset: effector memory CD8 T cells, CCR7- CD45RO+ CD95+. Here the CDR3 reads CASSPYLADTQYF.